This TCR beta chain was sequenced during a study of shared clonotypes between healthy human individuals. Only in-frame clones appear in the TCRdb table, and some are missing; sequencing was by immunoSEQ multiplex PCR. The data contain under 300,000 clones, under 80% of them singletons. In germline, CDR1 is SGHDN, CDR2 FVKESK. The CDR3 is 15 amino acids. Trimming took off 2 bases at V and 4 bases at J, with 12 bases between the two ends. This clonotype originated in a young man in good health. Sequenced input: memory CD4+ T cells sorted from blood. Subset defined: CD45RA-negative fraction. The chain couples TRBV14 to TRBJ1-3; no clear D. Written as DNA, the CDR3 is TGTGCCAGCAGCCAAATGCTGGTGCAGGGAAACACCATATATTTT. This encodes CASSQMLVQGNTIYF.